The 27 T cell receptor beta chains presented below share a single source sample, sequenced in a study of radiation and T cells in renal cell carcinoma. Data came from immunoSEQ multiplex PCR; TCRdb stores just in-frame clones and leaves some out. Of about 83,000 clones in the sample, less than 85% are singletons; the top ten hold over 2%. The time point denotes: blood 4 weeks post-SBRT, at nephrectomy. Treatment noted: 15 Gy SBRT to primary tumor, nephrectomy 4 weeks later. Specimen: blood, collected from a patient whose treatment included radiotherapy and nephrectomy. These receptors all come from a woman in her sixties with renal cell carcinoma.

The V and J genes are TRBV18 and TRBJ2-7; D is uncertain. Germline CDR1 KGHSH, CDR2 LQKENI. V was clipped by 3 bases and J by 1 base, with 16 bases between them. This CDR3 has 16 amino acids. This CDR3 reads CASSPILAQGSYEQYF. DNA for the CDR3: TGTGCCAGCTCACCTATATTGGCCCAAGGATCCTACGAGCAGTACTTC.

This chain links TRBV5-1 with TRBJ1-3; no clear D gene. The CDR3 totals 15 residues. Germline V gene data show CDR1 as SGHRS and CDR2 as YFSETQ. Trimming removed 5 bases from V and 0 bases from J, with 12 bases in between. CDR3 DNA: TGCGCCAGCAGACCGGACGGAGTCTCTGGAAACACCATATATTTT. It translates to CASRPDGVSGNTIYF.

J is TRBJ2-2 and V is TRBV4-2; D not resolved. V was pared by 3 bases and J by 2 bases, with 10 bases between. The V gene's germline CDR1 is LGHNA and CDR2 YNFKEQ. The CDR3 length is 15 residues. CDR3 in DNA: TGTGCCAGCAGCCATGCCCCGACTAACACCGGGGAGCTGTTTTTT. This encodes CASSHAPTNTGELFF.

CDR3 coding DNA: TGTGCCAGCAGGGCCAGGGTCTATGGCTACACCTTC. Its protein product is CASRARVYGYTF. V usage is TRBV2 and J usage is TRBJ1-2; maybe TRBD1 (5 bases). The germline V and J ends were trimmed by 6 bases and 4 bases, with 9 bases remaining between them. This CDR3 is built from 12 residues. The germline gives CDR1 SNHLY, CDR2 FYNNEI.

The chain is built from TRBV18 and TRBJ1-2, with unresolved D. The CDR3 has 13 amino acids. CDR1 KGHSH and CDR2 LQKENI come from the germline V gene. V was pared by 3 bases and J by 3 bases, with 8 bases between. The CDR3 loop reads CASSPDGHYGYTF. In DNA, the CDR3 is TGTGCCAGCTCACCCGACGGACACTATGGCTACACCTTC. Complete variable domain (other parts from reference TRBV18 and TRBJ1-2): NAGVMQNPRHLVRRRGQEARLRCSPMKGHSHVYWYRQLPEEGLKFMVYLQKENIIDESGMPKERFSAEFPKEGPSILRIQQVVRGDSAAYFCASSPDGHYGYTFGSGTRLTVV.

This clone was counted a few times. The chain recombines TRBV6-1 with TRBJ2-7; 7 bases line up with TRBD2. Germline V CDR1 and CDR2: MNHNS, SASEGT. V lost 7 bases, J lost 5 bases, and 2 bases stayed unmatched. The CDR3 is 11 amino acids. The CDR3 DNA follows: TGTGCCAGCACCAGCGGGGACGAGCAGTACTTC. Translation: CASTSGDEQYF.

This clone was seen only a few times. V is TRBV7-9 and J is TRBJ1-1; no reliable D call. The length of the CDR3 is 13 residues. The germline gives CDR1 SEHNR, CDR2 FQNEAQ (reference sequence). V was pared by 2 bases and J by 1 base, with 5 bases between. The CDR3 region is CASSLQGNTEAFF. The CDR3 region has the DNA TGTGCCAGCAGCTTACAAGGGAACACTGAAGCTTTCTTT.

The chain recombines TRBV6-4 with TRBJ2-1, with D possibly matching TRBD2 (6 bases). The CDR3 loop spans 16 amino acids. Germline loops: CDR1 MRHNA, CDR2 SNTAGT. Trimming cost V 4 bases and J 0 bases, with 13 bases left between them. CDR3 coding DNA: TGTGCCAGCAGTGCTCAAGCGCGGGGCTCCTACAATGAGCAGTTCTTC. Protein product: CASSAQARGSYNEQFF.

This clone appeared a few times. This rearrangement joins TRBV19 to TRBJ1-2, with TRBD1 identical over 7 bases. V was clipped by 5 bases and J by 4 bases; unmatched bases: 10. The CDR3 has 15 amino acids. The germline V gene has CDR1 LNHDA and CDR2 SQIVND (reference sequence). CDR3 loop: CASSESTGRVYGYTF. The CDR3 region has the DNA TGTGCCAGTAGTGAATCGACAGGGAGGGTCTATGGCTACACCTTC.

This clone was counted only a few times. The gene calls are TRBV4-1 and TRBJ2-1; 7 bases fit TRBD2. V lost 4 bases to trimming and J lost 4 bases; unmatched junction nucleotides: 13. CDR3 length equals 17 residues. CDR1 is MGHRA and CDR2 is YSYEKL in the germline V gene. Here the CDR3 reads CASSPNPGLTLYNEQFF. DNA of the CDR3: TGCGCCAGCAGCCCGAACCCGGGACTAACCCTATACAATGAGCAGTTCTTC.

This chain joins TRBV6-1 and TRBJ2-7; D remains unclear. V shed 6 bases and J shed 1 base, with 16 bases lying between them. In germline, CDR1 is MNHNS, CDR2 SASEGT. There are 15 residues in the CDR3. In DNA form, the CDR3 reads TGTGCCAGCAGCCGACGGATGTGGCCATCCTACGAGCAGTACTTC. Amino acid sequence: CASSRRMWPSYEQYF.

This rearrangement joins TRBV9 to TRBJ1-4, with TRBD1 identical over 10 bases. CDR1 and CDR2 from the germline V gene are SGDLS and YYNGEE. This CDR3 contains 17 residues. The junction had 11 bases not matched to a gene; V was cut back by 2 bases and J by 7 bases. CDR3 sequence (DNA): TGTGCCAGCAGCGTCGGACCCTGGGGACAGGGGCCTGAAAAACTGTTTTTT. It codes for CASSVGPWGQGPEKLFF.

CDR3 nucleotides: TGTGCCAGCAGTTACAGAAGGGACTCTGGAAACACCATATATTTT. This encodes CASSYRRDSGNTIYF. The gene calls are TRBV6-6 and TRBJ1-3; D is undetermined. Germline V lookup: CDR1 MNHNY, CDR2 SVGAGI (reference sequence). Trimming left V 2 bases short and J 0 bases short, with 8 bases between. CDR3 length: 15 residues.

The V call is TRBV6-1, the J call TRBJ1-5, with D perhaps TRBD1 (5 bases). This CDR3 has 14 amino acids. In germline, CDR1 is MNHNS, CDR2 SASEGT. V was shortened by 8 bases and J by 7 bases, with 18 bases between the two germline ends. This CDR3 reads CASEQAGRYQPQHF. The CDR3 DNA reads TGTGCCAGCGAGCAGGCGGGACGGTACCAGCCCCAGCATTTT.

The chain couples TRBV4-2 to TRBJ2-1; tentatively, D is TRBD1 or TRBD2 (5 bases each). V was pared by 1 base and J by 1 base, with 11 bases between. The CDR3 has 16 residues. The germline V gene encodes CDR1 LGHNA and CDR2 YNFKEQ. CDR3 sequence: CASSQVGRRSYNEQFF. The CDR3 nucleotides read TGTGCCAGCAGCCAAGTGGGGCGGAGGTCCTACAATGAGCAGTTCTTC.

This chain uses TRBV5-1 with TRBJ2-5; no clear D. Germline V gene lookup returns CDR1 SGHRS and CDR2 YFSETQ. Trimming stripped 3 bases from V and 1 base from J, with 7 bases between. CDR3 length: 13 residues. Written as DNA, the CDR3 is TGCGCCAGCAGCTCGACTCTCCAAGAGACCCAGTACTTC. It encodes CASSSTLQETQYF.

This clone was observed a handful of times. This chain joins TRBV29-1 and TRBJ1-1; TRBD1 agrees at 9 bases. Trimming removed 6 bases from V and 2 bases from J; junction bases left unmatched: 4. Germline V gene sequence: CDR1 SQVTM, CDR2 ANQGSEA. CDR3 length: 13 residues. The CDR3 loop reads CSVMTGGNTEAFF. For the CDR3, the DNA is TGCAGCGTGATGACAGGGGGAAACACTGAAGCTTTCTTT.

In its sample, this clone was seen a few times. The chain employs TRBV7-9 and TRBJ2-5, with D uncertain. The germline V gene encodes CDR1 SEHNR and CDR2 FQNEAQ (reference sequence). The CDR3 totals 14 residues. Trimming shortened V by 5 bases and J by 4 bases, and 14 bases separated the two germline ends. CDR3 sequence: CASSPRPSLETQYF. The CDR3 coding sequence is TGTGCCAGCAGCCCTAGACCCAGCTTAGAGACCCAGTACTTC.

This chain uses TRBV6-5 with TRBJ2-5; the D gene is possibly TRBD1 (6 bases). The J call is uncertain, as TRBJ2-7 better fits the DNA end. Germline V CDR1 and CDR2: MNHEY, SVGAGI. CDR3 length: 13 residues. CDR3 residues: CASTDSLGNEQYF. Written as DNA, the CDR3 is TGTGCCAGCACGGACAGTTTGGGAAACGAGCAGTACTTC.

The CDR3 is CASRGPGATGNTIYF. The CDR3 nucleotides read TGCGCCAGCAGGGGTCCGGGAGCCACCGGAAACACCATATATTTT. The chain links TRBV10-2 to TRBJ1-3; no firm D call. The CDR3 loop spans 15 amino acids. Germline V gene sequence: CDR1 WSHSY, CDR2 SAAADI. V lost 6 bases and J lost 4, with 16 bases in between.

The CDR3 DNA follows: TGTGCCTGGAGTGAAAAAGAGACCCAGTACTTC. Encoded protein: CAWSEKETQYF. The V call is TRBV30, the J call TRBJ2-5; D gene uncertain. Trimming took 1 base from V and 3 from J, leaving 3 bases between them. The CDR3 totals 11 residues. The germline V gene has CDR1 GTSNPN and CDR2 SVGIG (reference sequence).

This rearrangement joins TRBV14 to TRBJ2-1, with D uncertain. Trimming removed 2 bases from V and 6 bases from J, with 17 bases in between. Germline V lookup: CDR1 SGHDN, CDR2 FVKESK. The CDR3 spans 16 residues. The CDR3 is CASSQSLFRPGNEQFF. The CDR3 coding sequence is TGTGCCAGCAGCCAAAGTTTGTTTCGCCCGGGCAATGAGCAGTTCTTC.

The chain links TRBV4-3 to TRBJ2-3; TRBD1 aligns across 11 bases. Trimming at V came to 0 bases and at J to 5 bases, leaving 10 bases not matched to a gene. Germline CDR1 is LGHNA and CDR2 is YSLEER. The CDR3 is 18 amino acids. CDR3 bases: TGCGCCAGCAGCCAAGATTCCTGGGGGACAGGGGGGCAAGATACGCAGTATTTT. Its translation is CASSQDSWGTGGQDTQYF.

This chain connects TRBV19 to TRBJ1-2; no firm D call. Germline assignment: CDR1 LNHDA and CDR2 SQIVND (reference sequence). There are 15 residues in the CDR3. V was trimmed by 3 bases and J by 0 bases, leaving 11 bases between them. CDR3 bases: TGTGCCAGTAGTATCATCCCAGGACCTAACTATGGCTACACCTTC. Its protein product is CASSIIPGPNYGYTF.

This clone has a single count. This chain joins TRBV5-6 and TRBJ2-1; TRBD1 is a possible D gene (5 bases). Germline loops: CDR1 SGHDT, CDR2 YYEEEE. With 4 bases removed from V and 0 bases from J, the gap between germline ends came to 14 bases. The CDR3 covers 16 residues. The CDR3 DNA is TGTGCCAGCAGCCCGAATCAGGGATTCTCCTACAATGAGCAGTTCTTC. Translating it yields CASSPNQGFSYNEQFF.

CDR3 protein: CASSPEAPNEQYF. In DNA form, the CDR3 reads TGTGCCAGCAGCCCAGAGGCCCCCAACGAGCAGTACTTC. The chain has TRBV7-2 and TRBJ2-7; D is unresolved. CDR3 length: 13 amino acids. The V and J ends lost 5 bases and 5 bases respectively, with 13 bases between them. Germline values: CDR1 SGHTA, CDR2 FQGNSA.

This clone appeared a single time. The gene calls are TRBV7-2 and TRBJ2-2; 10 positions agree with TRBD2. The CDR3 consists of 18 residues. Looked up from germline, CDR1 is SGHTA and CDR2 is FQGNSA. V shed 1 base and J 2 bases; nucleotides not matched to a gene: 7. The CDR3 region is CASSLGLAGAGNTGELFF. For the CDR3, the DNA is TGTGCCAGCAGCTTAGGCCTAGCGGGAGCGGGAAACACCGGGGAGCTGTTTTTT. The full variable domain, with the rest looked up from reference TRBV7-2 and TRBJ2-2, is GAGVSQSPSNKVTEKGKDVELRCDPISGHTALYWYRQSLGQGLEFLIYFQGNSAPDKSGLPSDRFSAERTGGSVSTLTIQRTQQEDSAVYLCASSLGLAGAGNTGELFFGEGSRLTVL.